A selection of T cell receptor beta chains follows, all from one sample in a study of CD8+ T cells in alopecia areata. Repertoires were generated with immunoSEQ multiplex PCR, while TCRdb's copy carries only in-frame clones and drops some. The sample holds more than 200,000 clones, 65% to 70% seen once. The sequenced sample was CD4+ T cells sorted from blood, obtained at week 0. The receptors shown here come from a human donor with alopecia areata. The CDR3 runs from the conserved cysteine through the conserved F or W. D genes are given only for firm matches. The size of a clone is reported for some rows only, either as once, few or many, or as a class for expanded clones.

d_call	v_call	clone_size	j_call	cdr3_nt	cdr3_aa
-	TRBV4-1	-	TRBJ1-1	TGCGCCAGCAGGCAAGCCCCTTTATGGCTGGGGCACACTGAAGCTTTCTTT	CASRQAPLWLGHTEAFF
-	TRBV4-2	few	TRBJ2-7	TGTGCCAGCAGCCAAGCCGCCGGGGACTCGGCCTACGAGCAGTACTTC	CASSQAAGDSAYEQYF
-	TRBV29-1	-	TRBJ2-7	TGCAGCGTTGTCCCCTGGCAGGGAAACTACGAGCAGTACTTC	CSVVPWQGNYEQYF
-	TRBV30	once	TRBJ2-7	TGTGCCTGGTCGCGGGGAAGGTCCTACGAGCAGTACTTC	CAWSRGRSYEQYF
TRBD2	TRBV4-2	few	TRBJ2-1	TGTGCCAGCAGCCAAAGGCTAGCGGGTCACAATGAGCAGTTCTTC	CASSQRLAGHNEQFF
-	TRBV5-6	few	TRBJ1-5	TGTGCCAGCAGCTTGGAAGGGATCAATCAGCCCCAGCATTTT	CASSLEGINQPQHF
TRBD1	TRBV29-1	-	TRBJ1-5	TGCAGCGCATACAGGGGTGGGTCCCAGCATTTT	CSAYRGGSQHF
TRBD1	TRBV5-1	-	TRBJ2-7	TGCGCCAGCCGTTGGACAGGTTCCCACGAGCAGTACTTC	CASRWTGSHEQYF
TRBD2	TRBV9	few	TRBJ2-5	TGTGCCAGCAGCGCTCGAGCGGGGGATGAAGAGACCCAGTACTTC	CASSARAGDEETQYF
-	TRBV6-6	-	TRBJ2-5	TGTGCCAGCAGTTGGTCAGAGGGGACCCAGTACTTC	CASSWSEGTQYF
-	TRBV6-5	few	TRBJ1-2	TGTGCCAGCAGTTACACGGGCCGCGCAAACTATGGCTACACCTTC	CASSYTGRANYGYTF
-	TRBV6-5	-	TRBJ2-7	TGTGCCAGCAGCGACCAGGGATCCTACGAGCAGTACTTC	CASSDQGSYEQYF
TRBD2	TRBV5-1	few	TRBJ2-4	TGCGCCAGCAGCCCCGGGGCTAGCGGGGGGGCCAAAAACATTCAGTACTTC	CASSPGASGGAKNIQYF
-	TRBV7-9	-	TRBJ2-1	TGTGCCAGCAGCTTAGCTACAGGTAGCTCCTACAATGAGCAGTTCTTC	CASSLATGSSYNEQFF
-	TRBV29-1	few	TRBJ2-3	TGCAGCGTGGACCCGGGACCAGATACGCAGTATTTT	CSVDPGPDTQYF
TRBD1	TRBV7-2	-	TRBJ1-4	TGTGCCAGCAGCTTAGATGGCAGGGGGAATGAAAAACTGTTTTTT	CASSLDGRGNEKLFF
TRBD2	TRBV29-1	-	TRBJ2-1	TGCAGCGTTGAAGCCTTTCGGGGACTAGCTTTGAATGAGCAGTTCTTC	CSVEAFRGLALNEQFF
-	TRBV29-1	few	TRBJ2-7	TGCAGCGTTGATGACGGCTCCTACGAGCAGTACTTC	CSVDDGSYEQYF
TRBD2	TRBV18	few	TRBJ2-1	TGTGCCAGCTCACCAAAGATAGCGGGGAAGAATGAGCAGTTCTTC	CASSPKIAGKNEQFF
-	TRBV5-4	-	TRBJ2-3	TGTGCCAGCAGCTTAGACAGAAACACAGATACGCAGTATTTT	CASSLDRNTDTQYF
-	TRBV5-1	-	TRBJ2-1	TGCGCCAGCAGTACAGATTACAATGAGCAGTTCTTC	CASSTDYNEQFF
TRBD2	TRBV6-6	-	TRBJ2-3	TGTGCCAGCAGCTTAAGCGGGGTACGGGATACGCAGTATTTT	CASSLSGVRDTQYF
-	TRBV7-9	-	TRBJ1-2	TGTGCCAGCAGCTTAATTGGGTTCTCTAACTATGGCTACACCTTC	CASSLIGFSNYGYTF
-	TRBV9	-	TRBJ2-7	TGTGCCAGCAGCGTAGCAGGGACTGGCTACGAGCAGTACTTC	CASSVAGTGYEQYF
TRBD2	TRBV29-1	-	TRBJ2-1	TGCAGCGTCACCAAGACTAGCGGGGGGGCAAATGAGCAGTTCTTC	CSVTKTSGGANEQFF
-	TRBV30	few	TRBJ2-7	TGTGCCCGGAGAGGTACGAGCTCCTACGAGCAGTACTTC	CARRGTSSYEQYF
TRBD1	TRBV29-1	-	TRBJ1-2	TGCAGCGTTAAAGGACAGGGGAGCTATGGCTACACCTTC	CSVKGQGSYGYTF
-	TRBV20-1	-	TRBJ2-7	TGCAGTGCTAGTACAGCGTACGAGCAGTACTTC	CSASTAYEQYF
-	TRBV7-2	many	TRBJ1-5	TGTGCCAGCAGCTACAGGGGCAATCAGCCCCAGCATTTT	CASSYRGNQPQHF
-	TRBV7-3	-	TRBJ2-6	TGTGCCACCGCCAGTGGCTCTGGGGCCAACGTCCTGACTTTC	CATASGSGANVLTF
-	TRBV10-3	-	TRBJ2-7	TGTGCCATCAGTGACAGGGTAGACGAGCAGTACTTC	CAISDRVDEQYF
TRBD1	TRBV29-1	-	TRBJ1-2	TGCAGCGCAGGGACAGACTATGGCTACACCTTC	CSAGTDYGYTF
-	TRBV6-5	once	TRBJ1-6	TGTGCCAGCAGTTACCAGGGCGAGGATTCACCCCTCCACTTT	CASSYQGEDSPLHF
-	TRBV5-1	-	TRBJ2-7	TGCGCCAGCAGCTTACGGACCGATACCTACGAGCAGTACTTC	CASSLRTDTYEQYF
-	TRBV4-2	-	TRBJ1-2	TGTGCCAGCAGCCAAGATATAGGGGAGGGAAACTATGGCTACACCTTC	CASSQDIGEGNYGYTF
-	TRBV5-1	-	TRBJ2-5	TGCGCCAGCAGCCTCGGACAGCCGATGAAGGATACCCAGTACTTC	CASSLGQPMKDTQYF
-	TRBV29-1	-	TRBJ1-1	TGCAGCGCCGTGACAGTACCTCTGAACACTGAAGCTTTCTTT	CSAVTVPLNTEAFF
TRBD2	TRBV18	few	TRBJ2-7	TGTGCCAGCTCACCCAACAGCGGGGGGATTTCAGAGCAGTACTTC	CASSPNSGGISEQYF
-	TRBV29-1	-	TRBJ1-2	TGCAGCGTTGAAACATATCCCGGGACCAACTATGGCTACACCTTC	CSVETYPGTNYGYTF
-	TRBV14	once	TRBJ2-5	TGTGCCAGCAGCCAATACGCAACGTTCCAAGAGACCCAGTACTTC	CASSQYATFQETQYF
TRBD1	TRBV30	-	TRBJ1-1	TGTGCCTGGACTGAAGGTTACAGGGGGCGCCGGACTGAAGCTTTCTTT	CAWTEGYRGRRTEAFF
-	TRBV5-6	-	TRBJ2-7	TGTGCCAGCAGCTATCGGCAGGCCGGCCCCTACGAGCAGTACTTC	CASSYRQAGPYEQYF
TRBD1	TRBV5-1	-	TRBJ2-7	TGCGCCAGCAGCTTGGGGACAGGGCTTTCCTACGAGCAGTACTTC	CASSLGTGLSYEQYF
-	TRBV6-1	-	TRBJ2-2	TGTGCCAGCACCACCTCCCCGACCTACACCGGGGAGCTGTTTTTT	CASTTSPTYTGELFF
TRBD2	TRBV29-1	-	TRBJ2-1	TGCAGCGTCCTCGGACTAGCGGGGGAAGACAATGAGCAGTTCTTC	CSVLGLAGEDNEQFF
TRBD1	TRBV5-4	-	TRBJ2-1	TGTGCCAGCAGATCCGACAGGGGCAATGAGCAGTTCTTC	CASRSDRGNEQFF
-	TRBV2	-	TRBJ2-1	TGTGCCAGCAGAATGGGACAACTTCATGAGCAGTTCTTC	CASRMGQLHEQFF
-	TRBV14	-	TRBJ2-6	TGTGCCAGCAGCCAAATGAAAAAGGCTGGGGCCAACGTCCTGACTTTC	CASSQMKKAGANVLTF
-	TRBV9	-	TRBJ2-7	TGTGCCAGCAGCCGAAGTGACATTCTCTACGAGCAGTACTTC	CASSRSDILYEQYF
-	TRBV9	-	TRBJ1-1	TGTGCCAGCAGCGTAGTACCCATGAACACTGAAGCTTTCTTT	CASSVVPMNTEAFF
-	TRBV29-1	-	TRBJ2-5	TGCAGCGTTGACGCAGTAGGGGAGACCCAGTACTTC	CSVDAVGETQYF
-	TRBV30	-	TRBJ2-3	TGTGCCTGGAGTGTAATTTCCGGCACAGATACGCAGTATTTT	CAWSVISGTDTQYF